The rows below give T cell receptor beta chains drawn from one sample of a study of T cell responses to AZD1222 COVID-19 vaccine. Repertoires were generated with immunoSEQ multiplex PCR, while TCRdb's copy carries only in-frame clones and drops some. The data contain 120,000 or so clones, just under 90% of them seen just once; the ten biggest clones take up almost 4.5%. Material: peripheral blood, obtained on day 0 of AZD1222 vaccination. These receptors were collected from an adult in good health. Both conserved end residues are part of each CDR3. Fields, in order: D gene, V gene, J gene, clone size, CDR3 protein, CDR3 DNA. D genes are given only for firm matches. The size entry is marked missing in some rows and otherwise reads once, few, many or a size class.

>-|TRBV3-1/TRBV3-2|TRBJ2-3|-
CASSQGGSGTDTQYF
TGTGCCAGCAGCCAAGGCGGTAGCGGCACAGATACGCAGTATTTT
>-|TRBV3-1/TRBV3-2|TRBJ1-5|-
CASSPGPGLSSNQPQHF
TGTGCCAGCAGCCCAGGGCCAGGTCTTTCTAGCAATCAGCCCCAGCATTTT
>-|TRBV19|TRBJ2-1|-
CASSKAGQAYNEQFF
TGTGCCAGTAGTAAAGCGGGACAGGCGTACAATGAGCAGTTCTTC
>-|TRBV28|TRBJ1-5|-
CASSLMFIGVRGQPQHF
TGTGCCAGCAGTTTAATGTTCATTGGGGTGAGGGGTCAGCCCCAGCATTTT
>-|TRBV4-2|TRBJ2-3|-
CASSPNYFTDTQYF
TGTGCCAGCAGCCCGAATTACTTCACAGATACGCAGTATTTT
>TRBD2|TRBV5-1|TRBJ2-1|-
CASSLEAGGDYNEQFF
TGCGCCAGCAGCTTGGAAGCGGGGGGCGATTACAATGAGCAGTTCTTC
>-|TRBV15|TRBJ1-2|-
CATSAKEGYTF
TGTGCCACCAGCGCGAAGGAGGGCTACACCTTC
>-|TRBV20-1|TRBJ1-1|-
CSAEGVVAFF
TGCAGTGCTGAAGGAGTAGTGGCTTTCTTT
>TRBD1|TRBV19|TRBJ2-2|-
CASSIWALGTGVNSNTGELFF
TGTGCCAGTAGTATATGGGCGTTGGGGACAGGGGTTAACTCTAACACCGGGGAGCTGTTTTTT
>TRBD1|TRBV4-1|TRBJ1-2|-
CASSQSDRGYGYTF
TGCGCCAGCAGCCAGAGCGACAGGGGCTATGGCTACACCTTC
>-|TRBV4-1|TRBJ1-2|-
CASSPAGNYGYTF
TGCGCCAGCAGCCCGGCAGGGAACTATGGCTACACCTTC
>TRBD2|TRBV10-3|TRBJ2-2|-
CAIRPSGGALKTGELFF
TGTGCCATCAGACCGTCCGGGGGGGCCTTGAAAACCGGGGAGCTGTTTTTT
>-|TRBV29-1|TRBJ2-5|-
CSVADRQETQYF
TGCAGCGTTGCCGACAGACAAGAGACCCAGTACTTC
>-|TRBV7-2|TRBJ2-4|-
CASSSPTRGAKNIQYF
TGTGCCAGCAGCTCGCCGACGAGAGGAGCCAAAAACATTCAGTACTTC
>TRBD1|TRBV10-3|TRBJ2-5|-
CAISDGTGGETQYF
TGTGCCATCAGTGACGGGACAGGTGGGGAGACCCAGTACTTC
>TRBD1|TRBV10-2|TRBJ1-5|-
CASRGQGGDQPQHF
TGCGCCAGCAGGGGACAGGGTGGGGATCAGCCCCAGCATTTT
>-|TRBV30|TRBJ1-3|-
CAWSLKGPYSGNTIYF
TGTGCCTGGAGTTTAAAGGGGCCTTACTCTGGAAACACCATATATTTT
>-|TRBV4-1|TRBJ1-4|-
CASSRATVSNEKLFF
TGCGCCAGCAGCCGAGCGACAGTTTCCAATGAAAAACTGTTTTTT
>-|TRBV11-2|TRBJ1-2|-
CASSSDLGGSGYTF
TGTGCCAGCAGCTCCGACCTGGGGGGCTCTGGCTACACCTTC
>TRBD2|TRBV7-2|TRBJ2-1|once
CASSSYQRGGYNEQFF
TGTGCCAGCAGCTCGTATCAGCGGGGGGGTTACAATGAGCAGTTCTTC
>TRBD1|TRBV28|TRBJ1-1|-
CASSTGQLNTEAFF
TGTGCCAGCAGTACGGGACAGTTGAACACTGAAGCTTTCTTT
>TRBD1|TRBV18|TRBJ2-7|-
CASSLGQYSYEQYF
TGTGCCAGCTCACTGGGACAGTACTCCTACGAGCAGTACTTC
>-|TRBV6-5|TRBJ2-3|-
CASSYFPTDTQYF
TGTGCCAGCAGTTACTTCCCCACAGATACGCAGTATTTT
>-|TRBV7-8|TRBJ1-6|once
CASSLKGFYNSPLHF
TGTGCCAGCAGCTTAAAGGGTTTCTATAATTCACCCCTCCACTTT
>-|TRBV18|TRBJ2-7|-
CASSQTGTPSYEQYF
TGTGCCAGCTCACAAACCGGGACGCCCTCCTACGAGCAGTACTTC
>-|TRBV6-5|TRBJ2-5|-
CASSLWRGETQYF
TGTGCCAGCAGCCTTTGGAGGGGTGAGACCCAGTACTTC